The 26 T cell receptor beta chains presented below share a single source sample, sequenced in a study of Graves' ophthalmopathy and Graves' hyperthyroidism. Beta-chain TCR CDR3 regions were amplified from RNA transcripts. HTBI-primed first-round RT-PCR preceded second-round multiplex PCR. MiXCR was run by TCRdb on the multiplex PCR reads, yielding one entry per CDR3 protein. The sample records around 1,000,000 distinct CDR3 sequences, 36% being singletons. Specimen: peripheral blood or thyroid tissue (not recorded which). The receptor source for this set is an adult man with Graves' hyperthyroidism.

This clonotype was found a few times. V usage is TRBV11-2 and J usage is TRBJ2-7; the D is unclear. The CDR3 runs to 17 residues. V was shortened by 1 base and J by 2 bases, with 18 bases between the two germline ends. CDR1 and CDR2 from the germline V gene are SGHAT and FQNNGV. CDR3 in amino acids: CASSLVSGGTVTYEQYF. DNA for the CDR3: TGTGCCAGCAGCTTAGTGTCCGGCGGAACTGTTACCTACGAGCAGTACTTC.

This clonotype was seen ten or more times. The J gene is TRBJ2-7, the V gene TRBV4-1; D not resolved. Deletions cut 2 bases from V and 2 bases from J, with 7 bases between. Germline V gene sequence: CDR1 MGHRA, CDR2 YSYEKL. The CDR3 totals 13 residues. The CDR3 DNA is TGCGCCAGCAGCCAATATTACGCCTACGAGCAGTACTTC. It yields the protein CASSQYYAYEQYF.

The J gene is TRBJ2-7, the V gene TRBV20-1; D is unresolved. V lost 6 bases and J 4 bases, leaving 25 bases between the germline ends. Germline assignment: CDR1 DFQATT and CDR2 SNEGSKA (reference sequence). This CDR3 has 16 residues. The CDR3 DNA reads TGCAGTGCCCCTCCGGTTGAGACCATTGGGTCTTACGAGCAGTACTTC. It is translated as CSAPPVETIGSYEQYF.

The sample holds many counts of this clonotype. The chain links TRBV7-9 to TRBJ1-6, with D unclear. The V and J ends lost 5 bases and 8 bases respectively, with 13 bases between them. Germline CDR1 and CDR2: SEHNR and FQNEAQ (reference sequence). CDR3 length equals 14 residues. CDR3 DNA sequence: TGTGCCAGCAGCCAACCAGGCGGGGATTCACCCCTCCACTTT. It yields the protein CASSQPGGDSPLHF.

Many counts were recorded for this clonotype. This sequence joins TRBV5-1 and TRBJ2-7; D may be TRBD1 (6 bases). CDR3 size: 13 residues. Per germline, CDR1 SGHRS and CDR2 YFSETQ. Trimming cost V 2 bases and J 6 bases, with 12 bases left between them. The CDR3 loop reads CASSLNRDGEQYF. CDR3 bases: TGCGCCAGCAGCTTAAACAGGGACGGCGAGCAGTACTTC.

This clonotype has a handful of counts. The chain has TRBV12-3 or TRBV12-4 and TRBJ2-2; D call uncertain. The CDR3 is 16 amino acids. Trimming removed 6 bases at V and 4 bases at J, with 18 bases between. The CDR3 DNA sequence: TGTGCCAGCAGCTCCCACTCCTCTGGCCTCACCGGGGAGCTGTTTTTT. As protein: CASSSHSSGLTGELFF.

The table lists this clonotype with many counts. The V gene is TRBV5-1, the J gene TRBJ2-7, with 8 bases fitting TRBD2. The CDR3 extends over 14 amino acids. V was pared by 5 bases and J by 1 base, with 5 bases of the junction left unmatched. From germline, CDR1 is SGHRS and CDR2 YFSETQ. DNA for the CDR3: TGCGCCAGCAGGGCCAGCGGGAGTTCCTACGAGCAGTACTTC. This codes for CASRASGSSYEQYF.

This clonotype came up many times. The J gene is TRBJ2-7, the V gene TRBV7-7, with 8 bases fitting TRBD1. The V segment lost 1 base and the J segment 12 bases; nucleotides outside the gene matches: 8. Germline loops: CDR1 SSHAT, CDR2 FNYEAQ (reference sequence). The CDR3 sequence is 13 residues long. CDR3 residues: CASSLDGQGDMYF. DNA for the CDR3: TGTGCCAGCAGCTTAGATGGACAGGGAGACATGTACTTC.

This chain connects TRBV12-3 or TRBV12-4 to TRBJ2-7; weak D call: TRBD2 (5 bases). The V end was cut by 3 bases, the J end by 0 bases, with 9 bases between. The CDR3 spans 14 residues. The CDR3 DNA reads as TGTGCCAGCAGTTTGGAGGAAAGCTCCTACGAGCAGTACTTC. This sequence encodes CASSLEESSYEQYF.

This clonotype has ten or more counts. In nucleotides, the CDR3 is TGCAGCGTTTCTGCGGGAGACAGCACCGGGGAGCTGTTTTTT. It encodes CSVSAGDSTGELFF. This rearrangement joins TRBV29-1 to TRBJ2-2; 7 bases fit TRBD2. Germline trimming cut 5 bases from V and 4 bases from J; bases unmatched to any gene: 7. CDR1 is SQVTM and CDR2 is ANQGSEA in the germline V gene. The CDR3 contains 14 residues.

In its sample, this clonotype was seen many times. The chain couples TRBV7-9 to TRBJ1-1; D may be TRBD1 (5 bases). The V end was cut by 5 bases, the J end by 7 bases, with 11 bases between. The length of the CDR3 is 12 residues. CDR1 is SEHNR and CDR2 is FQNEAQ in the germline V gene (reference sequence). This chain's CDR3 is CASSRRDGEAFF. The CDR3 nucleotides read TGTGCCAGCAGCCGCCGGGACGGTGAAGCTTTCTTT. The variable domain in full, completed from reference TRBV7-9 and TRBJ1-1, reads DTGVSQNPRHKITKRGQNVTFRCDPISEHNRLYWYRQTLGQGPEFLTYFQNEAQLEKSRLLSDRFSAERPKGSFSTLEIQRTEQGDSAMYLCASSRRDGEAFFGQGTRLTVV.

The chain is built from TRBV3-1 and TRBJ1-6, with D maybe TRBD1 (5 bases). The CDR3 consists of 16 residues. From germline, CDR1 is LGHDT and CDR2 YNNKEL (reference sequence). V lost 1 base to trimming and J lost 8 bases, with 15 bases between them. Here the CDR3 reads CASSQAAGTGYSPLHF. As DNA, the CDR3 is TGTGCCAGCAGCCAAGCCGCCGGGACCGGGTATTCACCCCTCCACTTT.

This clonotype was observed a handful of times. At one end the junction does not follow the germline gene, possibly because of a read error. The rearrangement uses TRBV5-1 and TRBJ1-1; 7 nucleotides match TRBD1. The CDR3 is 16 residues long. CDR1 is SGHRS, CDR2 YFSETQ, per germline. CDR3 DNA: TGCGCCAACAGCGAGACAGGGCGACGGAAGAACACTGAAGCTTTCTTT. Encoded protein: CANSETGRRKNTEAFF.

This clonotype was counted at least ten times. The chain is built from TRBV2 and TRBJ2-7, with a possible D match to TRBD2 (5 bases). With 4 bases removed from V and 4 bases from J, the gap between germline ends came to 11 bases. This CDR3 region has 13 residues. From germline, CDR1 is SNHLY and CDR2 FYNNEI. DNA of the CDR3: TGTGCCAGCAGTGGGGGAGAAGGGTACGAGCAGTACTTC. Its translation is CASSGGEGYEQYF.

This clonotype has at least ten counts. The chain carries TRBV24-1 and TRBJ2-7; TRBD1 matches at 9 bases. Germline V lookup: CDR1 KGHDR, CDR2 SFDVKD. The length of the CDR3 is 16 residues. Germline trimming cut 4 bases from V and 6 bases from J; bases unmatched to any gene: 12. CDR3 region: CATSDPRGDRAGEQYF. The CDR3 DNA sequence: TGTGCCACCAGTGACCCTCGCGGGGACAGGGCGGGCGAGCAGTACTTC.

This clonotype came up many times. The chain joins TRBV7-9 to TRBJ1-4; tentative D call: TRBD1 (5 bases). The CDR3 has 13 residues. V shed 4 bases and J shed 7 bases, with 10 bases lying between them. Germline loops: CDR1 SEHNR, CDR2 FQNEAQ (reference sequence). CDR3 DNA: TGTGCCAGCAGCTCCAGCGGGGCTGAAAAACTGTTTTTT. It specifies CASSSSGAEKLFF.

This clonotype was recorded at least ten times. The J gene is TRBJ1-2, the V gene TRBV5-8; no clear D. This CDR3 is built from 14 residues. The V and J ends lost 0 bases and 3 bases respectively, with 9 bases between them. CDR1 is SGHTS and CDR2 is YDEGEE in the germline V gene. The CDR3 DNA follows: TGTGCCAGCAGCTTGGAATCGGTAGACTATGGCTACACCTTC. It encodes CASSLESVDYGYTF.

This clonotype occurred many times. The gene calls are TRBV14 and TRBJ2-2; a possible D gene is TRBD1 (5 bases). The germline V gene encodes CDR1 SGHDN and CDR2 FVKESK. CDR3 length equals 14 residues. Trimming left V 1 base short and J 6 bases short, with 9 bases between. The DNA of the CDR3 is TGTGCCAGCAGCCAAGTACAGGTCGCCGGGGAGCTGTTTTTT. This sequence encodes CASSQVQVAGELFF.

A remark on this clonotype: This may be a read error, as it is one base from a much larger clone. The chain employs TRBV10-3 and TRBJ2-7; D could derive from TRBD1 or TRBD2 (5 bases each). CDR3 length equals 15 residues. Germline loops: CDR1 ENHRY, CDR2 SYGVKD. CDR3 region: CAISPTGPGIYEEYF. The CDR3 DNA is TGTGCCATCAGTCCAACAGGACCGGGGATCTACGAGGAGTACTTC.

The chain links TRBV29-1 to TRBJ1-5, with a weak D call TRBD1 (6 bases). CDR3 size: 14 residues. Germline loops: CDR1 SQVTM, CDR2 ANQGSEA. V was pared by 7 bases and J by 5 bases, with 18 bases between. CDR3: CSAAVGTPDQPQHF. The CDR3 DNA reads as TGCAGCGCCGCCGTCGGGACACCAGATCAGCCCCAGCATTTT.

The chain uses TRBV6-6 and TRBJ2-7; 9 nucleotides align to TRBD1. The germline gives CDR1 MNHNY, CDR2 SVGAGI (reference sequence). V gave up 8 bases and J gave up 2 bases; unmatched junction bases: 7. The CDR3 is made up of 14 amino acids. The CDR3 is CASGGDRAPYEQYF. The CDR3 bases are TGTGCCAGCGGGGGGGACAGGGCCCCCTACGAGCAGTACTTC.

This clonotype was counted many times. The junction departs from germline at one end; a sequencing error may be responsible. The chain carries TRBV20-1 and TRBJ1-2; 7 nucleotides match TRBD1. The CDR3 runs 15 residues. Germline V lookup: CDR1 DFQATT, CDR2 SNEGSKA (reference sequence). The CDR3 DNA reads TGCAGTGCGAGAGCCACAGGGGCTCGGAACTATGGCTACACCTTC. Amino acid sequence: CSARATGARNYGYTF.

This chain links TRBV19 with TRBJ2-5; 7 bases align to TRBD1. Losses at the gene ends were 4 bases for V and 3 bases for J; bases not matched to a gene: 5. This CDR3 has 14 residues. Germline-derived CDR1 and CDR2 are LNHDA and SQIVND (reference sequence). DNA of the CDR3: TGTGCCAGTAGTAATGACAGGGTTAAAGAGACCCAGTACTTC. Translation: CASSNDRVKETQYF.

The V gene is TRBV7-9, the J gene TRBJ1-2; TRBD1 might be the D (5 bases). V lost 4 bases and J lost 2, with 14 bases in between. Per the germline V gene, CDR1 is SEHNR and CDR2 is FQNEAQ (reference sequence). The CDR3 totals 15 residues. The CDR3 sequence is CASSSTAGTNYGYTF. CDR3 nucleotide sequence: TGTGCCAGCAGCTCAACAGCCGGGACCAACTATGGCTACACCTTC.

A word on this clonotype: No conserved phenylalanine or tryptophan is present at the end of the CDR3, so a read error is the likely explanation. This chain links TRBV9 with TRBJ1-1, with D possibly matching TRBD1 (6 bases). Germline lookup yields CDR1 SGDLS and CDR2 YYNGEE. The V and J ends lost 0 bases and 3 bases respectively, with 12 bases between them. The CDR3 covers 15 residues. CDR3 region: CASSVAGGGHTEAFL. CDR3 DNA: TGTGCCAGCAGCGTAGCGGGAGGGGGGCACACTGAAGCTTTCCTT.

The chain carries TRBV6-6 and TRBJ1-2; 7 positions agree with TRBD1. The CDR3 consists of 13 residues. The V gene's germline CDR1 is MNHNY and CDR2 SVGAGI (reference sequence). The J segment lost 8 bases and the V segment lost 8 bases, leaving 11 bases of the junction unmatched. The CDR3 DNA reads as TGTGCCAGCGACCTAGAGGGGGCAAGGGGCTACACCTTC. Its translation is CASDLEGARGYTF.